Below are 30 T cell receptor beta chains sequenced from a single sample in a study of OX40 agonist ivuxolimab in advanced cancers. Clones were sequenced by immunoSEQ multiplex PCR, and TCRdb holds only the in-frame ones, with some missing. This sample has around 84,000 clones, with nearly 95% found just once. This specimen was CD4+ or CD8+ T cells sorted from blood, taken in a trial of the OX40 agonist ivuxolimab. These receptors came from an adult with an advanced solid tumor such as melanoma, head and neck, liver or kidney cancer.

This clone has a handful of counts. The V and J genes are TRBV7-9 and TRBJ1-2; TRBD1 agrees at 7 bases. V dropped 5 bases and J dropped 3; count of bases not matched to a gene: 6. This CDR3 contains 14 residues. Germline CDR1 and CDR2: SEHNR and FQNEAQ (reference sequence). The CDR3 spells CASSPGQFYYGYTF. The CDR3 region has the DNA TGTGCCAGCAGCCCGGGACAGTTCTACTATGGCTACACCTTC.

The chain has TRBV7-9 and TRBJ2-3, with 13 positions matching TRBD2. This CDR3 is 17 amino acids long. The ends lost 3 bases at V and 3 bases at J; junction bases unmatched: 6. Germline assignment: CDR1 SEHNR and CDR2 FQNEAQ (reference sequence). CDR3 residues: CASSLPGLAGETDTQYF. DNA of the CDR3: TGTGCCAGCAGCTTGCCCGGACTAGCGGGAGAAACAGATACGCAGTATTTT.

Points on this clone: An end of the junction does not agree with germline; a read error may underlie this. The chain combines TRBV5-1 with TRBJ2-1; 8 nucleotides align to TRBD2. CDR3 length: 15 residues. The V gene's germline CDR1 is SGHRS and CDR2 YFSETQ. DNA of the CDR3: TGTGCCAGCAGCTTGGTATACACTAGCGGCAATGAGCAGTTCTTC. This translates into CASSLVYTSGNEQFF.

This CDR3 reads CASSPGGPMNTEAFF. CDR3 nucleotides: TGTGCCAGCAGCCCGGGAGGGCCCATGAACACTGAAGCTTTCTTT. V gene TRBV7-9 combines with J gene TRBJ1-1; D is undetermined. Per germline, CDR1 SEHNR and CDR2 FQNEAQ (reference sequence). V lost 5 bases to trimming and J lost 0 bases, with 13 bases between them. The CDR3 extends over 15 amino acids.

This clone was picked up one time. The chain couples TRBV28 to TRBJ1-2; 9 positions match TRBD1. V lost 0 bases, J lost 7 bases, and 6 bases stayed unmatched. This CDR3 has 15 residues. CDR1 is MDHEN, CDR2 SYDVKM, per germline. In DNA form, the CDR3 reads TGTGCCAGCAGTTTATGGGGACAGGGTATCAGTGGCTACACCTTC. Its translation is CASSLWGQGISGYTF.

This CDR3 reads CASSFAGNNEQFF. DNA for the CDR3: TGCGCCAGCAGCTTTGCAGGGAACAATGAGCAGTTCTTC. The J gene is TRBJ2-1, the V gene TRBV5-1, with D maybe TRBD1 (5 bases). This CDR3 is 13 amino acids long. CDR1 and CDR2 (germline): SGHRS, YFSETQ. The germline V and J ends were trimmed by 2 bases and 5 bases, with 8 bases remaining between them.

The rearrangement links TRBV30 to TRBJ2-1, with a weak D call TRBD2 (6 bases). The CDR3 has 14 residues. With 5 bases removed from V and 1 base from J, the gap between germline ends came to 12 bases. The germline CDR1 and CDR2 sequences are GTSNPN and SVGIG (reference sequence). CDR3 residues: CAWGVAASYNEQFF. CDR3 DNA sequence: TGTGCCTGGGGAGTAGCGGCGTCCTACAATGAGCAGTTCTTC.

The chain couples TRBV2 to TRBJ2-7; perhaps TRBD2 as D (5 bases). Germline values: CDR1 SNHLY, CDR2 FYNNEI. The CDR3 is made up of 13 amino acids. V shed 5 bases and J shed 4 bases, with 12 bases lying between them. In DNA, the CDR3 is TGTGCCAGCAGTTCAGGCGGGTGGTACGAGCAGTACTTC. Protein sequence: CASSSGGWYEQYF.

The rearrangement links TRBV6-5 to TRBJ2-5; D ambiguous. Per germline, CDR1 MNHEY and CDR2 SVGAGI. Trimming shortened V by 4 bases and J by 4 bases, and 10 bases separated the two germline ends. This CDR3 spans 13 amino acids. CDR3 amino acids: CASSSGFGETQYF. CDR3 in DNA: TGTGCCAGCAGTTCCGGATTTGGAGAGACCCAGTACTTC.

This clone was observed a handful of times. V usage is TRBV7-9 and J usage is TRBJ1-1; D is unclear. The CDR3 is 14 amino acids. V was shortened by 0 bases and J by 0 bases, with 5 bases between the two germline ends. Germline-derived CDR1 and CDR2 are SEHNR and FQNEAQ (reference sequence). CDR3 bases: TGTGCCAGCAGCTTAGCGCGGCTGAACACTGAAGCTTTCTTT. Its translation: CASSLARLNTEAFF.

This sequence joins TRBV2 and TRBJ2-5; a weak D match, TRBD1 (6 bases). CDR1 and CDR2 (germline): SNHLY, FYNNEI. With 8 bases removed from V and 2 bases from J, the gap between germline ends came to 15 bases. The CDR3 sequence is 14 residues long. The CDR3 DNA reads TGTGCCAGCCTTTGGGGGCTGAATCAAGAGACCCAGTACTTC. It encodes CASLWGLNQETQYF.

This clone was seen more than once but under ten times. The J gene is TRBJ1-1, the V gene TRBV15; weak D call: TRBD1 (6 bases). The germline V and J ends were trimmed by 0 bases and 2 bases, with 10 bases remaining between them. The CDR3 contains 15 residues. Germline assignment: CDR1 LNHNV and CDR2 YYDKDF (reference sequence). This chain's CDR3 is CATSRDRTVNTEAFF. In DNA, the CDR3 is TGTGCCACCAGCAGAGACCGGACAGTAAACACTGAAGCTTTCTTT.

This rearrangement joins TRBV29-1 to TRBJ2-7; D is possibly TRBD1 (6 bases). The CDR3 length is 16 residues. Germline V gene sequence: CDR1 SQVTM, CDR2 ANQGSEA. The V gene lost 2 bases and the J gene lost 5 bases, with 22 bases spanning the gap. CDR3 sequence: CSVEFLDNRAGNEQYF. In DNA form, the CDR3 reads TGCAGCGTTGAATTTTTAGATAACAGGGCCGGCAACGAGCAGTACTTC.

V usage is TRBV30 and J usage is TRBJ1-3, with no clear D. Germline values: CDR1 GTSNPN, CDR2 SVGIG (reference sequence). The germline V and J ends were trimmed by 3 bases and 4 bases, with 10 bases remaining between them. The CDR3 length is 13 residues. The DNA for the CDR3 is TGTGCCTGGAGGTTGGGGAGCGGAAACACCATATATTTT. Amino acid sequence: CAWRLGSGNTIYF.

The V and J genes are TRBV29-1 and TRBJ2-5; TRBD2 agrees at 11 bases. The DNA end lines up better with TRBJ2-7; the J call may be wrong. From germline, CDR1 is SQVTM and CDR2 ANQGSEA. The CDR3 is 14 residues long. The chain's CDR3 is CSVASSGRAVEQYF. Written as DNA, the CDR3 is TGCAGCGTAGCGAGTAGCGGGAGGGCCGTCGAGCAGTACTTC.

The chain recombines TRBV19 with TRBJ2-7, with D possibly TRBD1 on 6 matching bases. V was clipped by 4 bases and J by 3 bases, with 13 bases between them. The germline V gene encodes CDR1 LNHDA and CDR2 SQIVND (reference sequence). The CDR3 is 14 residues long. The CDR3 sequence is CASSKRDTYYEQYF. The CDR3 DNA follows: TGTGCCAGTAGTAAGAGGGACACCTACTACGAGCAGTACTTC.

This clone appeared a single time. CDR3 protein: CASSLEEGQGPSNQPQHF. CDR3 sequence (DNA): TGTGCCAGCAGCTTGGAAGAGGGACAGGGTCCGTCCAATCAGCCCCAGCATTTT. V gene TRBV5-8 combines with J gene TRBJ1-5; the match to TRBD1 covers 9 bases. With V trimmed by 0 bases and J by 3 bases, 10 bases remained unmatched. Germline V gene data show CDR1 as SGHTS and CDR2 as YDEGEE. CDR3 length equals 18 residues.

A few counts support this clone. The J gene is TRBJ1-2, the V gene TRBV5-6; a weak D match, TRBD1 (6 bases). Germline assignment: CDR1 SGHDT and CDR2 YYEEEE. Trimming removed 3 bases from V and 5 bases from J, with 17 bases in between. This CDR3 spans 15 amino acids. The CDR3: CASSSGHSTLYGYTF. CDR3 in DNA: TGTGCCAGCAGCTCGGGACACAGTACCTTGTATGGCTACACCTTC.

The chain uses TRBV7-2 and TRBJ2-5; 9 bases fit TRBD2. Trimming took 2 bases from V and 0 from J; bases not matched to a gene: 7. Germline loops: CDR1 SGHTA, CDR2 FQGNSA. The CDR3 covers 17 residues. This chain's CDR3 is CASSLLPGLAHQETQYF. CDR3 coding DNA: TGTGCCAGCAGCTTACTCCCGGGACTAGCACACCAAGAGACCCAGTACTTC.

The V and J genes are TRBV4-3 and TRBJ2-2; D possibly uses TRBD1 or TRBD2 (5 bases each). With 6 bases removed from V and 3 bases from J, the gap between germline ends came to 11 bases. CDR1 and CDR2 from the germline V gene are LGHNA and YSLEER. The CDR3 totals 14 residues. The DNA for the CDR3 is TGCGCCAGCAGTCCCGGGACGCACACCGGGGAGCTGTTTTTT. Protein product: CASSPGTHTGELFF.

The rearrangement joins TRBV7-9 to TRBJ2-7; D may be TRBD1 or TRBD2 (7 bases each). CDR3 length equals 14 residues. Germline assignment: CDR1 SEHNR and CDR2 FQNEAQ (reference sequence). V was shortened by 5 bases and J by 10 bases, with 21 bases between the two germline ends. The CDR3 spells CASSPGGQPTGQYF. The CDR3 DNA reads TGTGCCAGCAGCCCGGGGGGACAGCCGACCGGACAGTACTTC.

The chain uses TRBV27 and TRBJ2-7, with 7 bases fitting TRBD1. V lost 5 bases to trimming and J lost 2 bases; unmatched junction nucleotides: 3. The CDR3 consists of 13 residues. The germline gives CDR1 MNHEY, CDR2 SMNVEV (reference sequence). This chain's CDR3 is CASSPGTAYEQYF. The CDR3 DNA reads as TGTGCCAGCAGTCCCGGGACAGCCTACGAGCAGTACTTC.

The chain has TRBV4-3 and TRBJ2-5; D call uncertain. Per germline, CDR1 LGHNA and CDR2 YSLEER. Trimming cost V 0 bases and J 5 bases, with 7 bases left between them. The CDR3 runs to 13 residues. The CDR3 nucleotides are TGCGCCAGCAGCCAAGATTCTTGGGAGACCCAGTACTTC. Its protein product is CASSQDSWETQYF.

V usage is TRBV27 and J usage is TRBJ2-2; no reliable D call. Trimming cost V 5 bases and J 4 bases, with 8 bases left between them. The CDR3 length is 13 residues. Per germline, CDR1 MNHEY and CDR2 SMNVEV (reference sequence). The CDR3 bases are TGTGCCAGCAGTCCTATGGGCACCGGGGAGCTGTTTTTT. This gives the protein CASSPMGTGELFF.

This rearrangement joins TRBV6-6 to TRBJ2-3, with unresolved D. Germline-derived CDR1 and CDR2 are MNHNY and SVGAGI (reference sequence). The CDR3 totals 12 residues. The V and J ends lost 8 bases and 0 bases respectively, with 6 bases between them. The CDR3 bases are TGTGCCAGCGCCCCTAGCACAGATACGCAGTATTTT. This encodes CASAPSTDTQYF.

V usage is TRBV5-6 and J usage is TRBJ2-1; D call uncertain. The V gene's germline CDR1 is SGHDT and CDR2 YYEEEE. The CDR3 has 12 amino acids. Trimming removed 4 bases from V and 7 bases from J, with 9 bases in between. CDR3 sequence reads: CASSRTLNEQFF. DNA for the CDR3: TGTGCCAGCAGCCGAACATTGAATGAGCAGTTCTTC.

The chain has TRBV30 and TRBJ2-7; 12 nucleotides align to TRBD1. J lost 6 bases, V lost 5 bases, and 8 bases had no gene match. Germline values: CDR1 GTSNPN, CDR2 SVGIG (reference sequence). The CDR3 is 14 amino acids. CDR3 DNA: TGTGCCTGGGCCTCGGGACAGGGGGCCTCCGAGCAGTACTTC. This codes for CAWASGQGASEQYF.

The J gene is TRBJ1-2, the V gene TRBV6-5, with 7 bases that match TRBD1. Trimming took 7 bases from V and 4 from J; bases not matched to a gene: 12. The CDR3 contains 15 residues. In germline, CDR1 is MNHEY, CDR2 SVGAGI. CDR3 nucleotides: TGTGCCAGCACTTTAAGACAGGGTGGATTCTATGGCTACACCTTC. Protein: CASTLRQGGFYGYTF.

The rearrangement uses TRBV6-6 and TRBJ2-1, with TRBD2 matching 8 bases. The trim removed 2 bases at V and 8 bases at J, leaving 5 bases unmatched. The V gene's germline CDR1 is MNHNY and CDR2 SVGAGI (reference sequence). This CDR3 has 14 amino acids. The CDR3 here is CASSYPGLVYEQFF. The CDR3 DNA sequence: TGTGCCAGCAGTTACCCGGGACTAGTGTATGAGCAGTTCTTC.

The chain couples TRBV5-4 to TRBJ2-2; D tentatively reads TRBD1 or TRBD2 (7 bases each). CDR3 length: 15 amino acids. V lost 4 bases, J lost 3 bases, and 13 bases lay in between. CDR1 SGHNT and CDR2 YYREEE come from the germline V gene (reference sequence). CDR3 loop: CASSPTGRDTGELFF. For the CDR3, the DNA is TGTGCCAGCAGCCCGACAGGGAGGGACACCGGGGAGCTGTTTTTT.